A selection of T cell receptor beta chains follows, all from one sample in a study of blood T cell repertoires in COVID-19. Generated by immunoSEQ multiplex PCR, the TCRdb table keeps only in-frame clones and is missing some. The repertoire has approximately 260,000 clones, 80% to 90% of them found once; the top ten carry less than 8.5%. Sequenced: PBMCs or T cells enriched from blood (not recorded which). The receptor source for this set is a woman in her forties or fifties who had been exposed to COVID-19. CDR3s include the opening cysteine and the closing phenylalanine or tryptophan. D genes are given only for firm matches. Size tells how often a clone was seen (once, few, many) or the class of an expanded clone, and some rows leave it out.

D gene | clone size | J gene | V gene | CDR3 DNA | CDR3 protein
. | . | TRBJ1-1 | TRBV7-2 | TGTGCCAGCAGCTTAGGGGCCCAGGGTTTCAACACTGAAGCTTTCTTT | CASSLGAQGFNTEAFF
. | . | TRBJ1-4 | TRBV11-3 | TGTGCCAGCAGCCCGAGGTGGGGGACATGGGACACAACTAATGAAAAACTGTTTTTT | CASSPRWGTWDTTNEKLFF
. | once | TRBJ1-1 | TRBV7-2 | TGTGCCAGCAGCTTTTACAGTACCTCTGAAGCTTTCTTT | CASSFYSTSEAFF
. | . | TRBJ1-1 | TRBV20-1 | TGCAGTGCTAGTGCGGGCGGGGACACTGAAGCTTTCTTT | CSASAGGDTEAFF
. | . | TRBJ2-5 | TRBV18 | TGTGCCAGCTCACCACTGGCCCAAGAGACCCAGTACTTC | CASSPLAQETQYF
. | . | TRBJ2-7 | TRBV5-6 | TGTGCCAGCACCCTGGGTCGACTATCCAGCCACGAGCAGTACTTC | CASTLGRLSSHEQYF
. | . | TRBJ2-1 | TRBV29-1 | TGCAGCGTTGTCTTCCCCACTAGATCTCACAATGAGCAGTTCTTC | CSVVFPTRSHNEQFF
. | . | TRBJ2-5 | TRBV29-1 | TGCAGCGTTGAAGATCTCGGACCGGCGGGAGAGACCCAGTACTTC | CSVEDLGPAGETQYF
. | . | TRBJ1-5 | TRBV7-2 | TGTGCCAGCAGCTTGGTCAGGGGTAGCAATCAGCCCCAGCATTTT | CASSLVRGSNQPQHF
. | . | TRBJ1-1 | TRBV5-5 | TGTGCCAGCAGCTGGGCCGCAGAAATAGAAGCTTTCTTT | CASSWAAEIEAFF
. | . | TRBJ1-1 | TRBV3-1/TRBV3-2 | TGTGCCAGCAGCCCGTTGGGGGGTCAAGCTTTCTTT | CASSPLGGQAFF
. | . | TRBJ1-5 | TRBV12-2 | TGTGCAAGTCGCGACAAGAAGGGGGGGAGTCAGCCCCAGCATTTT | CASRDKKGGSQPQHF